A single sample gave rise to the 30 T cell receptor beta chains below, sequenced in a study of blood T cells in healthy people across ages. Primers used in a second PCR of about 6 to 11 cycles were a sample-barcoded 5' primer and a J-beta primer mix. Using its own MiXCR run on the 5' RACE reads, TCRdb lists one record per CDR3 protein. The sample has 750,000 to 1,000,000 distinct CDR3 sequences, under 35% seen once; the top ten hold 10% to 13%. The sample was also reused in another study, on T cells of mothers and their children.

The sample taken for sequencing was blood. The receptors come from a woman aged 40 to 50 in good health.

This chain uses TRBV10-3 with TRBJ1-5, with 8 bases aligning to TRBD1. The CDR3 loop spans 12 amino acids. Germline V gene sequence: CDR1 ENHRY, CDR2 SYGVKD. Trimming took 4 bases from V and 16 from J; bases not matched to a gene: 9. CDR3 residues: CAISGGTGNQHF. In DNA, the CDR3 is TGTGCCATCAGTGGGGGGACAGGCAATCAACATTTT.

This clonotype was recorded at least ten times. The chain employs TRBV7-8 and TRBJ2-3; 11 bases match TRBD1. CDR3 length: 15 residues. CDR1 is SGHVS and CDR2 is FQNEAQ in the germline V gene. With V trimmed by 5 bases and J by 5 bases, 6 bases remained unmatched. The CDR3 DNA follows: TGTGCCAGCAGCACGGACAGGGGGCAGGGAGATACGCAGTATTTT. This sequence encodes CASSTDRGQGDTQYF.

CDR3 nucleotides: TGCGCCAGCAGCTTGGTAGGGCGAGTCACTGAAGCTTTCTTT. The encoded protein is CASSLVGRVTEAFF. V and J are TRBV5-1 and TRBJ1-1; D remains unclear. Germline V lookup: CDR1 SGHRS, CDR2 YFSETQ. The V end lost 0 bases, the J end lost 4 bases, and 10 bases lay between the germline ends. This CDR3 is 14 amino acids long.

A note on this clonotype: The missing conserved phenylalanine or tryptophan at the end of this CDR3 makes a read error likely. This chain joins TRBV4-2 and TRBJ2-1; TRBD2 matches at 8 bases. CDR1 is LGHNA, CDR2 YNFKEQ, per germline. CDR3 length: 16 amino acids. V shed 0 bases and J 9 bases; nucleotides not matched to a gene: 10. CDR3 amino acids: CASSQDRGLEVAEQFV. CDR3 DNA: TGTGCCAGCAGCCAAGATAGGGGACTAGAGGTTGCTGAGCAGTTCGTC.

This clonotype was seen many times. This chain joins TRBV28 and TRBJ2-4; D assignment may be TRBD1 or TRBD2 (5 bases each). V gave up 10 bases and J gave up 6 bases, with 19 bases separating them. Germline V lookup: CDR1 MDHEN, CDR2 SYDVKM. This CDR3 contains 14 residues. CDR3 in DNA: TGTGCCACTACACCCGGGACCGCTTCAAACATTCAGTACTTC. This encodes CATTPGTASNIQYF.

This clonotype was counted at least ten times. The V gene is TRBV18, the J gene TRBJ2-5; possible D gene TRBD1, 5 bases. Looked up from germline, CDR1 is KGHSH and CDR2 is LQKENI. The CDR3 has 18 amino acids. Trimming took off 2 bases at V and 3 bases at J, with 22 bases between the two ends. The CDR3 here is CASSPTPLIRVREETQYF. The DNA of the CDR3 is TGTGCCAGCTCACCAACGCCCTTGATCAGGGTTAGAGAAGAGACCCAGTACTTC.

The sample holds a few counts of this clonotype. A much larger clone is a single base away; this may be a read error. The V and J genes are TRBV21-1 and TRBJ1-2; the D call in the table, TRBD1, was not verified against the DNA. TRBV21-1 is recorded as a pseudogene. The CDR3 is 16 residues long. The CDR3 region is CARSRASNRVIYGYTF. The CDR3, as DNA: TGTGCCCGCAGCCGAGCTTCAAACAGGGTAATCTATGGCTACACCTTC.

This clonotype was seen a few times. V gene TRBV5-1 combines with J gene TRBJ1-2; D is ambiguous. The CDR3 is 15 residues long. Trimming shortened V by 0 bases and J by 8 bases, and 17 bases separated the two germline ends. Germline loops: CDR1 SGHRS, CDR2 YFSETQ. For the CDR3, the DNA is TGCGCCAGCAGCTTGGATTCCAGAAACCCTATCGGCTACACCTTC. Translation: CASSLDSRNPIGYTF.

This clonotype showed up just a few times. The chain couples TRBV28 to TRBJ2-7, with 7 bases aligning to TRBD2. The CDR3 is 17 residues long. Germline assignment: CDR1 MDHEN and CDR2 SYDVKM. After removal of 1 base from V and 3 bases from J, the junction contained 12 bases not matched to a gene. CDR3 sequence reads: CASSLYTALGGDYEQYF. The CDR3 coding sequence is TGTGCCAGCAGTTTATATACAGCCCTTGGGGGGGACTACGAGCAGTACTTC.

Concerning this clonotype: The junction differs from germline at one of its ends, possibly a read error. This chain links TRBV7-9 with TRBJ2-5; D might be TRBD1 (5 bases). The J call may be faulty, since TRBJ2-7 better matches the DNA end. Per germline, CDR1 SEHNR and CDR2 FQNEAQ (reference sequence). The CDR3 totals 13 residues. In DNA form, the CDR3 reads TGCGCCAGCAGCTGGACAAGGGATCGCGAGCAGTACTTC. Translated: CASSWTRDREQYF.

This clonotype was counted only a few times. The genes are TRBV5-1 and TRBJ1-1; D ambiguous. The germline V and J ends were trimmed by 1 base and 2 bases, with 12 bases remaining between them. Germline V CDR1 and CDR2: SGHRS, YFSETQ. The CDR3 runs to 15 residues. CDR3 nucleotides: TGCGCCAGCAGCTTGTCTTCCGCACAAAACACTGAAGCTTTCTTT. Its protein is CASSLSSAQNTEAFF. Combining the CDR3 with reference TRBV5-1 and TRBJ1-1 gives the whole variable domain KAGVTQTPRYLIKTRGQQVTLSCSPISGHRSVSWYQQTPGQGLQFLFEYFSETQRNKGNFPGRFSGRQFSNSRSEMNVSTLELGDSALYLCASSLSSAQNTEAFFGQGTRLTVV.

Many counts were recorded for this clonotype. The chain is built from TRBV18 and TRBJ2-5, with TRBD2 as a possible D gene (6 bases). Trimming pared 1 base from V and 11 bases from J, leaving 14 bases between. CDR3 length: 13 residues. Germline CDR1 and CDR2: KGHSH and LQKENI. CDR3 bases: TGTGCCAGCTCACCACGGAGGGAGTCGGAACAGTACTTC. It specifies CASSPRRESEQYF.

The table lists this clonotype with many counts. The rearrangement joins TRBV20-1 to TRBJ1-5; 7 bases agree with TRBD1. CDR1 DFQATT and CDR2 SNEGSKA come from the germline V gene (reference sequence). This CDR3 spans 16 amino acids. J gave up 7 bases and V 3 bases, and 15 bases lay outside the gene matches. The CDR3 DNA reads as TGCAGTGCTAGCCGACAGGGAGCACTAGTCGGGCAGCCCCAGCATTTT. Its protein is CSASRQGALVGQPQHF.

This clonotype was detected only a few times. V and J are TRBV11-2 and TRBJ1-2, with no clear D. V gave up 2 bases and J gave up 5 bases, with 18 bases separating them. The CDR3 runs 16 residues. Germline V lookup: CDR1 SGHAT, CDR2 FQNNGV. CDR3: CASSLSKEGPRYGYTF. The CDR3 DNA sequence: TGTGCCAGCAGCTTAAGTAAAGAAGGCCCTAGATATGGCTACACCTTC.

This clonotype showed up just a few times. The genes are TRBV20-1 and TRBJ2-6; tentatively, D is TRBD2 (5 bases). The V gene's germline CDR1 is DFQATT and CDR2 SNEGSKA (reference sequence). Between the trimmed V and J ends, which lost 8 bases and 4 bases, there was a span of 12 bases. This CDR3 is built from 13 residues. The CDR3 loop is CSLRPGGANVLTF. As DNA, the CDR3 is TGCAGTTTAAGGCCGGGAGGGGCCAACGTCCTGACTTTC.

In this sample, this clonotype turned up a few times. This chain uses TRBV12-3 or TRBV12-4 with TRBJ1-1; TRBD1 aligns across 7 bases. With V trimmed by 6 bases and J by 5 bases, 3 bases remained unmatched. The CDR3 consists of 12 residues. In DNA form, the CDR3 reads TGTGCCAGCAGCACACAGGGGACTGAAGCTTTCTTT. Translating it yields CASSTQGTEAFF.

This clonotype was counted at least ten times. This chain links TRBV6-5 with TRBJ2-5; TRBD2 matches at 9 bases. The CDR3 spans 17 residues. V lost 6 bases and J lost 3; bases outside the gene matches: 14. Germline CDR1 and CDR2: MNHEY and SVGAGI. CDR3 protein: CASSSSPAGGTEETQYF. The CDR3 DNA follows: TGTGCCAGCAGCTCCTCTCCCGCGGGGGGGACGGAAGAGACCCAGTACTTC.

Concerning this clonotype: One junction end disagrees with the germline gene, perhaps due to a read error. The genes are TRBV12-3 or TRBV12-4 and TRBJ2-3, with D possibly matching TRBD2 (6 bases). The CDR3 totals 16 residues. CDR3 in amino acids: CASTESGPRRADMQYF. DNA for the CDR3: TGTGCCAGCACCGAATCGGGACCCCGGAGGGCAGATATGCAGTATTTT.

J is TRBJ1-2 and V is TRBV7-8, with D possibly TRBD1 on 5 matching bases. Trimming took 5 bases from V and 2 from J, leaving 15 bases between them. The germline V gene encodes CDR1 SGHVS and CDR2 FQNEAQ. The CDR3 is 15 amino acids. CDR3 loop: CASSAHGALNYGYTF. The CDR3 DNA follows: TGTGCCAGCAGCGCGCACGGGGCACTCAACTATGGCTACACCTTC.

This clonotype was seen ten or more times. The junction does not match germline at one end; this may be a read error. V gene TRBV7-8 combines with J gene TRBJ2-7; D is unclear. The germline V gene has CDR1 SGHVS and CDR2 FQNEAQ. This CDR3 comprises 15 residues. The CDR3 DNA is TGTGCCAGCAGCGTAGCCGGGCCTCAAGAGCACGAGCAGTACTTC. Translation gives CASSVAGPQEHEQYF.

As regards this clonotype: A much larger clone is a single base away; this may be a read error. The J gene is TRBJ2-1, the V gene TRBV4-3; TRBD2 aligns across 8 bases. Germline V gene sequence: CDR1 LGHNA, CDR2 YSLEER. CDR3 length equals 16 residues. V trimming: 1 base; J trimming: 6 bases; junction bases outside the gene matches: 8. The CDR3 bases are TGCGCCAGCAGCCAAGCGACTAGCGAATGGCGCAATGAGCAGTTCTTC. It is translated as CASSQATSEWRNEQFF.

Of note for this clonotype: The limits of the CDR3 on the DNA are not certain, so only TCRdb's listed CDR3 is given. The chain links TRBV19 to TRBJ1-1. The CDR3 has 13 amino acids, counting both end residues. Germline CDR1 LNHDA, CDR2 SQIVND (reference sequence). CDR3 loop: CASTSAMNTEAFF.

The count of this clonotype is one. This could be a read error, since a much larger clone is one nucleotide away. The J gene is TRBJ2-3, the V gene TRBV9; D might be TRBD2 (7 bases). Germline lookup yields CDR1 SGDLS and CDR2 YYNGEE. This CDR3 is 16 amino acids long. V dropped 3 bases and J dropped 2 bases, with 16 bases sitting between them. The CDR3 bases are TGTGCCAGCAGCGATGCTAAGGGGGGGCTCACAGATACGCAGTATTTT. Protein sequence: CASSDAKGGLTDTQYF.

This clonotype came up a few times. J is TRBJ2-1 and V is TRBV5-1, with 14 bases identical to TRBD2. CDR3 size: 17 residues. CDR1 SGHRS and CDR2 YFSETQ come from the germline V gene. V was clipped by 5 bases and J by 10 bases; unmatched bases: 14. CDR3 protein: CASSSGLAGGIQWEQFF. CDR3 DNA sequence: TGCGCCAGCAGTTCCGGACTAGCGGGGGGTATACAATGGGAGCAGTTCTTC. The full variable domain, completed using reference TRBV5-1 and TRBJ2-1, is KAGVTQTPRYLIKTRGQQVTLSCSPISGHRSVSWYQQTPGQGLQFLFEYFSETQRNKGNFPGRFSGRQFSNSRSEMNVSTLELGDSALYLCASSSGLAGGIQWEQFFGPGTRLTVL.

The chain employs TRBV2 and TRBJ1-1; TRBD1 aligns across 9 bases. V was pared by 3 bases and J by 1 base, with 3 bases of the junction left unmatched. The CDR3 covers 15 residues. Germline assignment: CDR1 SNHLY and CDR2 FYNNEI. The CDR3 reads CASSEGQGRNTEAFF. As DNA, the CDR3 is TGTGCCAGCAGTGAGGGACAGGGTCGGAACACTGAAGCTTTCTTT.

This clonotype showed up just a few times. The rearrangement links TRBV7-2 to TRBJ2-7; D perhaps matches TRBD2 (5 bases). Germline V lookup: CDR1 SGHTA, CDR2 FQGNSA. V lost 5 bases and J lost 2, with 16 bases in between. The CDR3 loop spans 15 amino acids. CDR3 nucleotide sequence: TGTGCCAGCAGCCCAGGTCCGGGAACCGCCTACGAGCAGTACTTC. Protein product: CASSPGPGTAYEQYF. Together with reference TRBV7-2 and TRBJ2-7, the CDR3 gives the full variable domain: GAGVSQSPSNKVTEKGKDVELRCDPISGHTALYWYRQSLGQGLEFLIYFQGNSAPDKSGLPSDRFSAERTGGSVSTLTIQRTQQEDSAVYLCASSPGPGTAYEQYFGPGTRLTVT.

This clonotype was recorded at least ten times. The chain recombines TRBV12-3 or TRBV12-4 with TRBJ1-2; D unresolved. This CDR3 comprises 15 residues. The ends were cut back, 5 bases at V and 2 bases at J, with 15 bases in the middle. The CDR3 DNA sequence: TGTGCCAGCAGTCCAGGACGGACGAGGAACTATGGCTACACCTTC. Protein product: CASSPGRTRNYGYTF.

This clonotype occurred many times. The rearrangement uses TRBV6-6 and TRBJ2-7; 9 positions agree with TRBD2. The junction had 11 bases not matched to a gene; V was cut back by 4 bases and J by 4 bases. CDR1 is MNHNY, CDR2 SVGAGI, per germline (reference sequence). This CDR3 contains 16 residues. CDR3 sequence: CASSSPYERGVYEQYF. CDR3 DNA: TGTGCCAGCAGTTCCCCGTACGAGCGGGGGGTGTACGAGCAGTACTTC.

This clonotype was counted a single time. The V gene is TRBV5-1, the J gene TRBJ2-7; D gene uncertain. The CDR3 totals 12 residues. V was pared by 2 bases and J by 6 bases, with 9 bases between. Germline-derived CDR1 and CDR2 are SGHRS and YFSETQ. The chain's CDR3 is CASSLNMGEQYF. CDR3 in DNA: TGCGCCAGCAGCTTAAACATGGGCGAGCAGTACTTC.

Only a few counts were recorded for this clonotype. The chain carries TRBV7-6 and TRBJ1-1; D possibly corresponds to TRBD1 (6 bases). From germline, CDR1 is SGHVS and CDR2 FNYEAQ. The CDR3 runs to 14 residues. Trimming removed 4 bases at V and 1 base at J, with 10 bases between. The CDR3: CASSSIRGNTEAFF. CDR3 in DNA: TGTGCCAGCAGCTCGATCAGGGGGAACACTGAAGCTTTCTTT. The full variable domain, completed using reference TRBV7-6 and TRBJ1-1, is GAGVSQSPRYKVTKRGQDVALRCDPISGHVSLYWYRQALGQGPEFLTYFNYEAQQDKSGLPNDRFSAERPEGSISTLTIQRTEQRDSAMYRCASSSIRGNTEAFFGQGTRLTVV.